This T cell receptor (beta chain) came from a study of regulatory T cells in long-lasting Graves disease (dated by TCRdb to the early 2020s). Broadly, across the study: In the newly diagnosed Graves' disease group, patients had been taking antithyroid drugs for less than 3 months. TCR sequencing covered some 13 persistent and 20 newly diagnosed Graves' disease patients, around 33 samples in total. The study was conducted in China and was registered as a clinical trial. Peripheral blood TCR sequencing and RNA sequencing compared persistent Graves' disease patients with newly diagnosed Graves' disease patients.

Library construction relied on multiplex PCR. The instrument given in TCRdb is Illumina HiSeq 4000. TCR beta libraries were built with iRepertoire HTBI primers and Arm-PCR amplification of CDR3 regions. Gel purification was performed on PCR products prior to sequencing. The original methods were these. Gene usage analysis of CDR3 amino acid clonotypes relied on the 62 TRBV and around 13 TRBJ segments identified across samples. Filtered high-quality paired reads were merged into contigs using COPE and FqMerger. BLAST was used to align contigs to the IMGT TRBV, TRBD and TRBJ reference genes, and CDR3 was defined following IMGT. Highly expanded clones were defined as clonotypes with a frequency above 0.1%. Repertoire diversity was measured by Shannon entropy, and V-J evenness by the Gini coefficient. A clonotype found in more than one individual was treated as public. The raw public reads went through TCRdb reprocessing: fastp at Q25, MiXCR clone calling, in-frame beta chains kept. Rows are unified per CDR3 protein, each entry keeping the most common DNA and genes. The V and J calls and clone size come from TCRdb's table, not from the authors' own analysis. The sample yields hundreds of thousands of distinct CDR3 sequences; around 12% were counted once. The biggest ten clones account for roughly 9.3% of the sample.

To note about this clonotype: Its specific antigen is unknown. Within one base of it there is no much larger clone, and no base qualities were kept.

Paper-wide results and their limitations: Preferential use of TRBV28, TRBJ1-2 and TRBJ2-5 was observed in persistent disease, whereas TRBV20-1 and TRBJ2-1 were favored in newly diagnosed disease. Persistent patients shared more public clonotypes among themselves (over 2,500) than newly diagnosed patients did (more than 950). Peripheral blood alone was examined, since thyroid tissue, which constituted the primary lesion, could not be accessed. Compared with newly diagnosed patients, patients with persistent Graves' disease had lower TCR Shannon entropy and fewer highly expanded clones, which suggests clonal expansion. The authors acknowledged the small sample size as a limitation that may reduce accuracy. Only the TCR beta chain was sequenced and analyzed.

In light of the paper, this sample's time point label describes: newly diagnosed GD, antithyroid drugs for less than 3 months. RNA was extracted from PBMCs in TRIzol for both TCR sequencing and RNA sequencing. The diagnosis of Graves' disease was made according to American Thyroid Association guidelines. Patients for the study were recruited at an endocrinology department in Xi'an, China. Each patient gave roughly 8.4 milliliters of peripheral blood, collected in an EDTA anticoagulant tube. Ficoll Paque Plus density gradient separation was used to isolate PBMCs, and no further T cell sorting was performed. RNA quality was checked with an Agilent 2100 Bioanalyzer and agarose gel, and concentration with a NanoDrop 2000. CDR3 length: 16 amino acids, cysteine to phenylalanine. Kept here is only the CDR3 DNA, which spans 48 bases and is read in frame from base 1. Compared with germline, V lacks 6 bases and J lacks 0 bases; bases without a gene match: 7. CDR1 MNHEY and CDR2 SMNVEV are derived from the germline V gene (reference sequence).

The same data also went into a second study, on T cells in Graves' hyperthyroidism and ophthalmopathy. As the second study states: Stable Graves' hyperthyroidism was defined as the absence of progression to ophthalmopathy over 18 months of follow-up. Hyperthyroidism patients were newly diagnosed, had a disease duration of under 2 months, and were aged 18 to 65 years. Exclusion was applied to patients with uncontrolled infections, other autoimmune diseases, pregnancy or lactation. Diagnoses relied on clinical symptoms, serum thyroxine and TRAb, thyroid ultrasound and orbital computed tomography. For the first round of RT-PCR on the TCR CDR3, the HTBI primer set was used together with the Qiagen OneStep RT-PCR kit. Blood samples also contained most of the expanded thyroid clonotypes (frequency above 0.001), which suggests that blood repertoires may reflect thyroid immune responses. A model built on a 13 V-J signature distinguished ophthalmopathy from stable hyperthyroidism, reaching around 87% sensitivity and under 84% specificity in cross-validation and 80%/75% in testing. In validation, the model predicted progression to ophthalmopathy a median of 6.5 months before onset, with over 60% sensitivity and 72.22% specificity. To identify TCR V-J signatures that set the groups apart, the researchers used a discovery cohort of 100 patients, made up of roughly 40 with Graves' ophthalmopathy and about 59 with stable Graves' hyperthyroidism. Whether ophthalmopathy could be predicted prospectively was tested in an independent validation cohort made up of under 20 hyperthyroidism patients plus 17 patients who later progressed to ophthalmopathy. The approximately 95 discovery patients were divided at random into training and test sets in a 7:3 ratio. The study also compared thyroid tissue and blood T-cell repertoires from several Graves' hyperthyroidism patients. After blood sampling, hyperthyroidism patients were treated with methimazole at a starting dose of 30 mg daily, and ophthalmopathy patients were treated with high-dose intravenous methylprednisolone. Libraries were constructed in a second round of multiplex PCR, after which size selection and purification were carried out. Sequencing of the libraries was done on an Illumina HiSeq2000 using paired-end 100 bp reads. SOAPnuke was used to process the raw data, with reads discarded if the reads contained adapters or uncalled bases, had a mean Phred below 15, or lacked an exact constant-primer or identifier match. COPE v1.2.5 was used to merge high-quality paired reads, and clonotypes were defined as unique nucleotide sequences. Clonotypes were aligned to IMGT TRBV, TRBD and TRBJ reference segments using MiTCR v1.1. Only V-J combinations with frequency above 0.0001, covering 99% to 99.2% of repertoires, were analysed. The TCS score was defined as F50 (clonal expansion) divided by E x V (chaos), with BLOSUM62-based TCRdist calculated between CDR3 peptides within each V-J. Welch's t-statistics and random forest reduced fewer than 550 V-J features to 13, which were used in a naive Bayes classifier (R e1071). Sample size was not statistically predetermined, and investigators were not blinded to group allocation. TCR Vbeta CDR3 sequencing of 120 to 150 peripheral blood samples (43 ophthalmopathy, 75 to 85 hyperthyroidism and 17 progressor patients) is reported in the paper.

The source was peripheral blood mononuclear cells (PBMCs), collected at new diagnosis, from a patient treated with antithyroid drugs. The chain links TRBV27 with TRBJ2-1, with 8 middle bases fitting TRBD2. The clonotype was recovered from a woman in her 30s with Graves disease. Donor details come from another sample of the same person, matched by shared clones. Here is the DNA: TGTGCCAGCAGCGCCACCAGCGGGAGCTCCTACAATGAGCAGTTCTTC. Its protein is CASSATSGSSYNEQFF.